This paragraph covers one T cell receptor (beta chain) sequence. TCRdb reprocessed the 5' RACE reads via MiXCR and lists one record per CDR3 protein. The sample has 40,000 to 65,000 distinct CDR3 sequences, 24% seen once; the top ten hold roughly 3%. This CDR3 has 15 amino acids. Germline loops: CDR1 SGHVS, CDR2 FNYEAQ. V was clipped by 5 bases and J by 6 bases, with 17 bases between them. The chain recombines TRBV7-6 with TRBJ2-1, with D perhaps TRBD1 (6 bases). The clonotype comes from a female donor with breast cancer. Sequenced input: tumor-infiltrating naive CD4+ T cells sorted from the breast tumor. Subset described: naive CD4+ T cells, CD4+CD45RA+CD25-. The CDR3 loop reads CASSPAGGRPNEQFF. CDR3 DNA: TGTGCCAGCAGCCCCGCTGGGGGCCGGCCCAATGAGCAGTTCTTC.